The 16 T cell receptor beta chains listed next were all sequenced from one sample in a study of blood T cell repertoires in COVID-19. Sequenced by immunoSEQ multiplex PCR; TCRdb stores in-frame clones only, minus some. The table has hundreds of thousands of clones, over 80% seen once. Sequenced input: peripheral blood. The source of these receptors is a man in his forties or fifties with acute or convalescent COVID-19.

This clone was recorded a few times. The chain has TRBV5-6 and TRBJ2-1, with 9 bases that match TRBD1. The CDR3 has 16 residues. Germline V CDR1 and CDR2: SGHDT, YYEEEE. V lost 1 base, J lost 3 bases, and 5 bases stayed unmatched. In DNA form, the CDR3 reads TGTGCCAGCAGCTTGCCGGGACAGGGCCTCTACAATGAGCAGTTCTTC. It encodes CASSLPGQGLYNEQFF.

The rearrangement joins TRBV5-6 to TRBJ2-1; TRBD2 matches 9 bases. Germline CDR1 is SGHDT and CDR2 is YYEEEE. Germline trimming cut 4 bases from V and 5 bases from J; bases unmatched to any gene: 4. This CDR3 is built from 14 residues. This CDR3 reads CASSPGLANNEQFF. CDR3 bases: TGTGCCAGCAGCCCGGGACTAGCCAACAATGAGCAGTTCTTC.

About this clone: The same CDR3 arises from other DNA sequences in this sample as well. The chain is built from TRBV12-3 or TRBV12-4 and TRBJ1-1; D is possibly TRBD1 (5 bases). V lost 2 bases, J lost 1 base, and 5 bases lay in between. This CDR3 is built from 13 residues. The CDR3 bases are TGTGCCAGCAGTTTAACAGGGAACACTGAAGCTTTCTTT. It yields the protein CASSLTGNTEAFF.

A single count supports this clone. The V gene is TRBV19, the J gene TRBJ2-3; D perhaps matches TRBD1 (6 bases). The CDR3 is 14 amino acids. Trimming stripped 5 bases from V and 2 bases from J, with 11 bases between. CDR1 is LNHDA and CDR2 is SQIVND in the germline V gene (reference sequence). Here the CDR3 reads CASSQRGNTDTQYF. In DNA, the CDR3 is TGTGCCAGTAGTCAGAGGGGGAACACAGATACGCAGTATTTT.

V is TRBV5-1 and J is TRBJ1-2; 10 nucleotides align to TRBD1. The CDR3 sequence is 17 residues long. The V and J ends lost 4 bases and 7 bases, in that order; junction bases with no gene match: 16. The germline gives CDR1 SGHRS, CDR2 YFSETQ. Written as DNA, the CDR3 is TGCGCCAGCAGCGGCCAGACGGGACAGGGGTCATTTGGTGGCTACACCTTC. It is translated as CASSGQTGQGSFGGYTF.

The CDR3 is CSVESASVANEQFF. The DNA of the CDR3 is TGCAGCGTTGAATCGGCTAGCGTGGCCAATGAGCAGTTCTTC. This chain uses TRBV29-1 with TRBJ2-1; TRBD2 might be the D (6 bases). Germline CDR1 and CDR2: SQVTM and ANQGSEA. The CDR3 covers 14 residues. Trimming pared 2 bases from V and 6 bases from J, leaving 14 bases between.

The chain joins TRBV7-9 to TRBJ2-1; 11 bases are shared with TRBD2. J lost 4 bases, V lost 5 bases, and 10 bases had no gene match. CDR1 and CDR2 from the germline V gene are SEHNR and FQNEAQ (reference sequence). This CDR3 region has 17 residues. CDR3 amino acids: CASSLPGTSGRYNEQFF. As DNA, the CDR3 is TGTGCCAGCAGCCTCCCCGGGACTAGCGGAAGATACAATGAGCAGTTCTTC.

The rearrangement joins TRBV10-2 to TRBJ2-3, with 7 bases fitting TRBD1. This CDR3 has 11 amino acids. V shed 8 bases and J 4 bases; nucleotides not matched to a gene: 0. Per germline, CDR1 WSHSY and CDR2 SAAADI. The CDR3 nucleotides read TGCGCCAGCGACAGGGCAGATACGCAGTATTTT. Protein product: CASDRADTQYF.

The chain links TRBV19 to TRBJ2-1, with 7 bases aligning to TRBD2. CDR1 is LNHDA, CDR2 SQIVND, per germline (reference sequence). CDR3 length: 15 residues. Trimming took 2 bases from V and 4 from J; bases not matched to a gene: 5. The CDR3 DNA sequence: TGTGCCAGTAGTATAAGCGGCGGGAGATACAATGAGCAGTTCTTC. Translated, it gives CASSISGGRYNEQFF.

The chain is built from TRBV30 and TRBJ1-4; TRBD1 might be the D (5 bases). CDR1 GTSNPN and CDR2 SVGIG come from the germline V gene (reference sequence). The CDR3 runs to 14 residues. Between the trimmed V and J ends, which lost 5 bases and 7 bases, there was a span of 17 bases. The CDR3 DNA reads TGTGCCTGGGCGGACCGAGGAGGGACTGAAAAACTGTTTTTT. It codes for CAWADRGGTEKLFF.

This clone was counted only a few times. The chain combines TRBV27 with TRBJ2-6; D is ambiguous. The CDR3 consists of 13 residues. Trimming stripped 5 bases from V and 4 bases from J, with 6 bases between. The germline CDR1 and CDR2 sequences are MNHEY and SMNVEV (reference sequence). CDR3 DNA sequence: TGTGCCAGCAGTGGCCTGGGGGCCAACGTCCTGACTTTC. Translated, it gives CASSGLGANVLTF.

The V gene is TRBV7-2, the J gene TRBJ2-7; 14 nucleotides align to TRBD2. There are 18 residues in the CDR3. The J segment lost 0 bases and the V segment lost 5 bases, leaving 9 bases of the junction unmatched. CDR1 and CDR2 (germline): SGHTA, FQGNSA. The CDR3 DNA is TGTGCCAGCAGCACGCGTACCGGGACTAGCGGGAGCTCCTACGAGCAGTACTTC. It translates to CASSTRTGTSGSSYEQYF.

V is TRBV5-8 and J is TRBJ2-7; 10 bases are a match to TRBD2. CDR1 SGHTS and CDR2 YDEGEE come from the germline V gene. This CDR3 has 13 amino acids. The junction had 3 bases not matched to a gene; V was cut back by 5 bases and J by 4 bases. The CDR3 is CASSFSGGYEQYF. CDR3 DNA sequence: TGTGCCAGCAGTTTTAGCGGGGGGTACGAGCAGTACTTC.

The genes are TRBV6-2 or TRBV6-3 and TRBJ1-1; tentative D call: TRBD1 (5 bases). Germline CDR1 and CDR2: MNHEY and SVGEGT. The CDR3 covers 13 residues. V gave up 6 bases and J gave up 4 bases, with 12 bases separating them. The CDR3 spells CASSNQGGTEAFF. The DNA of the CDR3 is TGTGCCAGCAGCAATCAGGGAGGCACTGAAGCTTTCTTT.

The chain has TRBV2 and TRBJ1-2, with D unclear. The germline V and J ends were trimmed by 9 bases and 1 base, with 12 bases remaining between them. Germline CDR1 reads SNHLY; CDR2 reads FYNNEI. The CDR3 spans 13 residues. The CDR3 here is CASMKEVNYGYTF. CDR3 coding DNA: TGTGCCAGTATGAAAGAGGTTAACTATGGCTACACCTTC. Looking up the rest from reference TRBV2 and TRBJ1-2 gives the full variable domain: EPEVTQTPSHQVTQMGQEVILRCVPISNHLYFYWYRQILGQKVEFLVSFYNNEISEKSEIFDDQFSVERPDGSNFTLKIRSTKLEDSAMYFCASMKEVNYGYTFGSGTRLTVV.

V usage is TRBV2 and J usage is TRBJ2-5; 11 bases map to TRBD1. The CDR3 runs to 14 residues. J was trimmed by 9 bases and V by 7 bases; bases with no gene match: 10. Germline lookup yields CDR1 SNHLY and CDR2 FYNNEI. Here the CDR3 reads CASTYRDRGLAQYF. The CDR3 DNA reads TGTGCCAGCACCTACCGGGACAGGGGGTTAGCCCAGTACTTC.